The sample holds a few counts of the clone carrying this T cell receptor (beta chain). Its target is unknown. The treatment denotes: oral pan-JAK inhibitor, 5-10 mg twice daily. Sampling of alopecia areata patients yielded lesional scalp punch biopsies as well as peripheral blood. These data are taken from a study of CD8+ T cells in alopecia areata. General study points: Both scalp clonality and the expanded CD8+ clones among the top 100 showed a significant decrease with tofacitinib.

Germline trimming cut 6 bases from V and 3 bases from J; bases unmatched to any gene: 4. This CDR3 contains 13 residues. Looked up from germline, CDR1 is MNHEY and CDR2 is SMNVEV (reference sequence). RNA was extracted and reverse transcribed into cDNA as the sequencing template. This table comes from immunoSEQ multiplex PCR, and its TCRdb copy is limited to in-frame clones, with some not included. Among about 100,000 clones listed, roughly 60% were seen once. The V and J genes are TRBV27 and TRBJ2-7; 8 bases line up with TRBD2. The material sequenced was CD8+ T cells sorted from blood, taken between weeks 55 and 65, from a patient treated with tofacitinib. The receptor's source is a human donor with alopecia areata. CDR3 sequence (DNA): TGTGCCAGCAGCGGGACTAGATACTACGAGCAGTACTTC. It encodes CASSGTRYYEQYF.